This T cell receptor (beta chain) was documented in a study of blood T cell repertoires in COVID-19 (dated by TCRdb to the early 2020s). Background on the whole study: The collaborator samples originated in the United States, Italy and Spain and spanned the acute and convalescent phases of COVID-19. The material from the prospective study consisted of cDNA or gDNA derived from T cells, B-cell-depleted T cells, or PBMCs. The dataset comprised deeply sampled blood TCRbeta repertoires from subjects exposed to, actively infected with, or recovered from COVID-19. The repertoires were made available in a free public database intended to serve as a resource for research on the immune response to SARS-CoV-2. The samples were drawn from the first 160 participants of the ongoing ImmuneRACE study and from about 1,200 subjects provided by 6 global collaborators. A de-identified subject ID, COVID-19 status, age in years and sex were almost always included in the sample metadata. HLA class I and class II types, where available, came from metadata supplied by the sample provider rather than from assay-based typing.

Enrolling through a virtual design, the prospective study's participants ranged in age from roughly 18 to 90 years and lived across about two dozen United States geographic areas. In the prospective study, participants were assigned to cohorts based on the clinical history participants reported in a screening survey and a study questionnaire. Exposed participants had been in contact, within 2 weeks of entering the study, with a person who had a PCR-confirmed or clinician-diagnosed case of COVID-19. Each participant in the prospective study had whole blood, serum and a nasopharyngeal or oropharyngeal swab collected by mobile phlebotomists. Additional blood draws and questionnaires over an approximately two-month period could optionally be provided by prospective study participants. Prospective study blood samples were shipped either frozen or at room temperature before DNA extraction. TCRbeta CDR3 regions were amplified from genomic DNA by means of the immunoSEQ Assay, a bias-controlled multiplex PCR. As for the original processing: The number of nucleated cells in each sample was estimated by amplification of reference gene primers within the assay. Sequence reads were collapsed and filtered to measure the absolute abundance of every unique TCRbeta CDR3 rearrangement. For each sample, productive Simpson clonality was calculated by taking the square root of Simpson's diversity index across productive rearrangements. TCRdb obtained this table from immuneACCESS and retained in-frame rearrangements with V and J assigned. These tables miss some clones; where compared with another copy, unresolved V genes account for less than half of the shortfall, and the remainder is unexplained. V and J calls and clone size are copied from that table; D and trimming were computed from the DNA. In all, the sample holds about 320,000 clones, and roughly nine tenths of those were seen once. Roughly 3.9% of the sample is in the top ten clones.

The cysteine opens and the phenylalanine closes a CDR3 of 14 amino acids. Just the 42-base CDR3 DNA is kept, in frame starting at base 1. The germline V gene yields MDHEN for CDR1 and SYDVKM for CDR2. V loses 3 bases, J loses 8 bases, and the germline ends lie 16 bases apart. Summary of the overall study and its limitations: How much clinical and demographic metadata was included differed by source and by participant, and the metadata was provided uncurated.

A word on this clone: There is no known antigen for this receptor. No qualities accompany the bases; no much larger clone lies one base away.

The sequence links TRBV28 to TRBJ1-2, with the D segment identity uncertain. This TCR was recovered from a woman aged 25-40 years who had been exposed to COVID-19. Sequencing was carried out using PBMCs or T cells enriched from blood (not recorded which). The DNA sequence follows: TGTGCCAGCAGTTTCCAAGACTCTCCCCGGGGCTACACCTTC. Translated, it gives CASSFQDSPRGYTF.